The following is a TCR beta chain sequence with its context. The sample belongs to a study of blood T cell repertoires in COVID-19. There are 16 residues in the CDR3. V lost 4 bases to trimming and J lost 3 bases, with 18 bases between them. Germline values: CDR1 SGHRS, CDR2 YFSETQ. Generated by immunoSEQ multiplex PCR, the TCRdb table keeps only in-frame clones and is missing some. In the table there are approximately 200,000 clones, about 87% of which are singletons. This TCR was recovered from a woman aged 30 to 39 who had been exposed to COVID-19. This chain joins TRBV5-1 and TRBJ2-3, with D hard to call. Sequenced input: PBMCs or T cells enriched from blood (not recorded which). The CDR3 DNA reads TGCGCCAGCAGCCCAGGTGACCATCCCCGTACAGATACGCAGTATTTT. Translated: CASSPGDHPRTDTQYF.